The entry below gives a single T cell receptor beta chain sequence along with its context. Antigen specificity is unknown. This sample includes further DNA sequences coding for the same CDR3. These data originate in a study of cytomegalovirus exposure and HLA in healthy donors. The study's findings and limits: There were some 150 TCR beta chains listed as cytomegalovirus-associated. Reported performance of the classifier showed diagnosis of cytomegalovirus status with high specificity and sensitivity. Rarity marked most TCR sequences, yet some public TCRs occurred in many donors.

Donors came from a validation cohort of over a hundred subjects, distinct from the first 666-subject cohort. The table came from immunoSEQ multiplex PCR; TCRdb's copy has only in-frame clones and leaves some out. The sample includes around 130,000 clones, over 85% of them seen just once. V dropped 3 bases and J dropped 4 bases, with 9 bases sitting between them. The CDR3 totals 13 residues. Germline assignment: CDR1 KGHSH and CDR2 LQKENI. V gene TRBV18 combines with J gene TRBJ1-1; perhaps TRBD1 as D (6 bases). What was sequenced was PBMCs. The TCR comes from a man aged 25 to 40 in good health and CMV-seronegative. The CDR3 DNA reads as TGTGCCAGCTCACCTCGCAGGGGCACTGAAGCTTTCTTT. Amino acids: CASSPRRGTEAFF.